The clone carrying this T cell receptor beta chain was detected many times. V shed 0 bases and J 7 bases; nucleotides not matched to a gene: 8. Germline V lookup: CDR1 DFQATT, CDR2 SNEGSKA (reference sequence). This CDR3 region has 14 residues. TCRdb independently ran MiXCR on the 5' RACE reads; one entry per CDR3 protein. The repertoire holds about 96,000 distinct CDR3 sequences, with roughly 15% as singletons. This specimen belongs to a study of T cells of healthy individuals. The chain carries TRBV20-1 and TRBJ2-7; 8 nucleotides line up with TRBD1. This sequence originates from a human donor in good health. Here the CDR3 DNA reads TGCAGTGCTAGAGATCGGGACAGGCGTTGGGAGCAGTACTTC. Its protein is CSARDRDRRWEQYF.